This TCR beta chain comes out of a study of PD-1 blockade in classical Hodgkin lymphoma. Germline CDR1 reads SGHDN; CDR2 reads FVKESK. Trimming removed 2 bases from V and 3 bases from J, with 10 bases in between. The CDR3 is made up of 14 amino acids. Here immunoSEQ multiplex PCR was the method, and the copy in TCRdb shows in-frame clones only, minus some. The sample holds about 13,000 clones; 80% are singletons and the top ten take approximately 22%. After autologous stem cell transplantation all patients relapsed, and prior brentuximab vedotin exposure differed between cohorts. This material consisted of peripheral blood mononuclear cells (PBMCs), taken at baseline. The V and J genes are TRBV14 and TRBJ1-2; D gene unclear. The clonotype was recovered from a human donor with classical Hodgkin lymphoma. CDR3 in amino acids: CASSQSIGYYGYTF. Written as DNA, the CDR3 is TGTGCCAGCAGCCAATCTATAGGGTACTATGGCTACACCTTC.